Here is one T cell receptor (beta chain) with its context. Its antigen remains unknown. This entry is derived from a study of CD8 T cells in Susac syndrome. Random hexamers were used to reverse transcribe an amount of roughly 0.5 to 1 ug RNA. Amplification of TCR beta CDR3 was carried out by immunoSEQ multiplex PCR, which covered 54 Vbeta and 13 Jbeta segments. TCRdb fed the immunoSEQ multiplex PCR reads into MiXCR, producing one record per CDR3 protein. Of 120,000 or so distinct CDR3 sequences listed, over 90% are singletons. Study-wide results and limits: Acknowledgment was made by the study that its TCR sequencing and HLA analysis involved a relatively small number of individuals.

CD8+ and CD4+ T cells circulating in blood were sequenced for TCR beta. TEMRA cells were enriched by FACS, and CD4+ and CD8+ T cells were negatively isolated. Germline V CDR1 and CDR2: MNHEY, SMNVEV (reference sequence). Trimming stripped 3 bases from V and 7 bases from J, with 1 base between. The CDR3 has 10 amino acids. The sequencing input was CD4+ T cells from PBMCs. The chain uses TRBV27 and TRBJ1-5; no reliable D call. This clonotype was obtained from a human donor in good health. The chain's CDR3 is CASSLQPQHF. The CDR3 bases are TGTGCCAGCAGTTTGCAGCCCCAGCATTTT.